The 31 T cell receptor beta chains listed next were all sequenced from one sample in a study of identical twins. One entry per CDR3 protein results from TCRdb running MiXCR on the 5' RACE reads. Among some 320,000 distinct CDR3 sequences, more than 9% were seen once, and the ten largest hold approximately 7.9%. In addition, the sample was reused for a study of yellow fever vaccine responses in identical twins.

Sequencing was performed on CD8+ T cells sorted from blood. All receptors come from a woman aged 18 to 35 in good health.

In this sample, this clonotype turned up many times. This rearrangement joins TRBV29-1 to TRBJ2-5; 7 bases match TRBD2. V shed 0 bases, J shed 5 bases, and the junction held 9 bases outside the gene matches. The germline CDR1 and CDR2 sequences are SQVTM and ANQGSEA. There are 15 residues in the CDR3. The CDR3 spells CSVEDLAGVGETQYF. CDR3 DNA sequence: TGCAGCGTTGAAGATCTCGCGGGAGTGGGGGAGACCCAGTACTTC.

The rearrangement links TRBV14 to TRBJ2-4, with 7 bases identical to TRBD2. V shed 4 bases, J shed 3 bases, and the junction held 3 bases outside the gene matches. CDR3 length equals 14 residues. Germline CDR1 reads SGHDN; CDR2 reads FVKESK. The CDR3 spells CASSPRDYKNIQYF. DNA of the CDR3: TGTGCCAGCAGCCCCAGGGACTACAAAAACATTCAGTACTTC.

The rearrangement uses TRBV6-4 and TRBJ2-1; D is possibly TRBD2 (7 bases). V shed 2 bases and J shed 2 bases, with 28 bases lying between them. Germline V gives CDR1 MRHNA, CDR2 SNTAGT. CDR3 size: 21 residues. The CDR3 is CASSDPLGPPGGGEAYNEQFF. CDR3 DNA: TGTGCCAGCAGTGACCCCCTGGGGCCTCCTGGAGGGGGGGAGGCCTACAATGAGCAGTTCTTC.

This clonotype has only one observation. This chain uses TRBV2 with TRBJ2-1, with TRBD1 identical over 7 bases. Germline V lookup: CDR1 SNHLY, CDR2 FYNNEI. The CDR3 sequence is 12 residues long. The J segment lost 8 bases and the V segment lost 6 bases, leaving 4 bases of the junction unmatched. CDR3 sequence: CASRGGPYEQFF. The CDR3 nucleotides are TGTGCCAGCAGAGGGGGCCCCTATGAGCAGTTCTTC.

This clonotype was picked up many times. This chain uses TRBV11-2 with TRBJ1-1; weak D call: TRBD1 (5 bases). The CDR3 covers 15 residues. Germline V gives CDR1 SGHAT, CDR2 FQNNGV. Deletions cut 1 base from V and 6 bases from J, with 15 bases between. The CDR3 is CASSLVAGKSAEAFF. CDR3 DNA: TGTGCCAGCAGCTTAGTCGCAGGGAAGAGTGCTGAAGCTTTCTTT.

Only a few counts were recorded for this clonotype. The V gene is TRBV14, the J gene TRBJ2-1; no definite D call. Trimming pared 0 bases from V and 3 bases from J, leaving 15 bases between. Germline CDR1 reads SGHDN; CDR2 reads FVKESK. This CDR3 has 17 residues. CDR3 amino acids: CASSQEWRETFYNEQFF. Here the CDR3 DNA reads TGTGCCAGCAGCCAAGAATGGAGAGAAACTTTCTACAATGAGCAGTTCTTC.

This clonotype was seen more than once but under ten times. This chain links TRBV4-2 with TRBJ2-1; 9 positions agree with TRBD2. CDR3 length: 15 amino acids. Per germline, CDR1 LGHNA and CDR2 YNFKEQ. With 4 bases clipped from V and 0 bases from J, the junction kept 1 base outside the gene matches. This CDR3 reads CASSRLADSYNEQFF. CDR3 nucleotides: TGTGCCAGCAGCCGACTAGCGGACTCCTACAATGAGCAGTTCTTC.

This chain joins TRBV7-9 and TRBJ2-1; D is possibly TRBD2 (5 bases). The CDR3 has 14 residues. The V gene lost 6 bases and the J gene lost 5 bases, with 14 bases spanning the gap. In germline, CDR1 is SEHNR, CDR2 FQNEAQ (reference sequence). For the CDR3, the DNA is TGTGCCAGCAGGTCCGGGGAGTTGGACAATGAGCAGTTCTTC. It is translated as CASRSGELDNEQFF.

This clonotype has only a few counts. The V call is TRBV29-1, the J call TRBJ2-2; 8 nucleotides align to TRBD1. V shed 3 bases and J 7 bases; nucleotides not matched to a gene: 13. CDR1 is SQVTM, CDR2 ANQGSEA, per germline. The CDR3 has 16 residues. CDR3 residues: CSVDREGQGLVGELFF. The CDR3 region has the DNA TGCAGCGTTGATAGAGAAGGACAGGGTTTGGTCGGGGAGCTGTTTTTT.

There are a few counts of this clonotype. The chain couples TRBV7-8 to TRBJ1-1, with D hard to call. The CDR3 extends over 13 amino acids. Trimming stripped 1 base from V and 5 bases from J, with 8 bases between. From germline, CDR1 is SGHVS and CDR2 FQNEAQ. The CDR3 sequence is CASSLDLVTEAFF. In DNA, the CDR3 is TGTGCCAGCAGCTTAGACTTGGTGACTGAAGCTTTCTTT.

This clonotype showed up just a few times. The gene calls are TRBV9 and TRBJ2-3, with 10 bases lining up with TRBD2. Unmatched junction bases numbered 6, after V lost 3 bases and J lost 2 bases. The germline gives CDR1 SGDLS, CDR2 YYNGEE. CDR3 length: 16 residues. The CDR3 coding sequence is TGTGCCAGCAGCGGACCTAGCGGGAGCTCCACAGATACGCAGTATTTT. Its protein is CASSGPSGSSTDTQYF.

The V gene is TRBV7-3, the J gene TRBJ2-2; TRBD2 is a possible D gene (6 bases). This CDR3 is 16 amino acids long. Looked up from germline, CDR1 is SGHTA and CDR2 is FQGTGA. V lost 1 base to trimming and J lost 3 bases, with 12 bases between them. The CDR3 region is CASSLIVSGHTGELFF. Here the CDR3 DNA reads TGTGCCAGCAGCTTAATAGTTAGCGGCCACACCGGGGAGCTGTTTTTT.

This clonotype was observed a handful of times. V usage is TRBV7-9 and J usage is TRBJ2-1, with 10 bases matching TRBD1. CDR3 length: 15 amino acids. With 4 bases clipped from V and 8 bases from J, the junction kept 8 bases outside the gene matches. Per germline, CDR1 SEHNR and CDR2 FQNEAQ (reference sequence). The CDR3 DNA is TGTGCCAGCAGCTGGGACAGGGGCGCCCGGGATGAGCAGTTCTTC. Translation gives CASSWDRGARDEQFF.

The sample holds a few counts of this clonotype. Here the CDR3 DNA reads TGTGCCAGCAGCGACCGGGACACGGACAATCAGCCCCAGCATTTT. Amino acid sequence: CASSDRDTDNQPQHF. The chain is built from TRBV3-1 and TRBJ1-5; possible D gene TRBD1, 6 bases. Germline V CDR1 and CDR2: LGHDT, YNNKEL (reference sequence). This CDR3 contains 15 residues. V was pared by 5 bases and J by 3 bases, with 14 bases between.

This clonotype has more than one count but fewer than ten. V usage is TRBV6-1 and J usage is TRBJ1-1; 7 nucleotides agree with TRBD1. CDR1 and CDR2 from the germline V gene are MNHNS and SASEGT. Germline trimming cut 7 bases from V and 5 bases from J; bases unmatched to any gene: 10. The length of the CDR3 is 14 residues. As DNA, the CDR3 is TGTGCCAGCATAGGATTTAGGGGGCAGACTGAAGCTTTCTTT. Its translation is CASIGFRGQTEAFF.

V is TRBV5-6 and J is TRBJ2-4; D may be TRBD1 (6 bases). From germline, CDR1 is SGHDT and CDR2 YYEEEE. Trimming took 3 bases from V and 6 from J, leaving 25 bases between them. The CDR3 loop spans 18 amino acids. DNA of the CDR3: TGTGCCAGCAGCTCGTACCGGGACACCGTTCGGGGTGGAAACATTCAGTACTTC. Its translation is CASSSYRDTVRGGNIQYF. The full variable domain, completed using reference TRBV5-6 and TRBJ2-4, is DAGVTQSPTHLIKTRGQQVTLRCSPKSGHDTVSWYQQALGQGPQFIFQYYEEEERQRGNFPDRFSGHQFPNYSSELNVNALLLGDSALYLCASSSYRDTVRGGNIQYFGAGTRLSVL.

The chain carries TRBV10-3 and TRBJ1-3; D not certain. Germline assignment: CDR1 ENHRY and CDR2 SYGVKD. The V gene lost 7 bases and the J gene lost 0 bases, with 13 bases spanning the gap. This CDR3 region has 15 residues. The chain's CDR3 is CAIKDPDRSGNTIYF. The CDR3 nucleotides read TGTGCCATCAAAGATCCAGACCGCTCTGGAAACACCATATATTTT.

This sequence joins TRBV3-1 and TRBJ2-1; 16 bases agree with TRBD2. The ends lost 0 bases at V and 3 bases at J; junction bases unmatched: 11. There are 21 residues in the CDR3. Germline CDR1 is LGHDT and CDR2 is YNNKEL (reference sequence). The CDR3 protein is CASSQDVGTSGRAGDYNEQFF. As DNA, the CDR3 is TGTGCCAGCAGCCAAGATGTCGGGACTAGCGGGAGGGCCGGGGACTACAATGAGCAGTTCTTC.

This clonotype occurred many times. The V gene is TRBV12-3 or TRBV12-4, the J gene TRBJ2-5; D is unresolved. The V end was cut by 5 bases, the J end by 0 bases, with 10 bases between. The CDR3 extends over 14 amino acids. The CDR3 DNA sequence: TGTGCCAGCAGTCCTAGTGCGCACCAAGAGACCCAGTACTTC. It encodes CASSPSAHQETQYF.

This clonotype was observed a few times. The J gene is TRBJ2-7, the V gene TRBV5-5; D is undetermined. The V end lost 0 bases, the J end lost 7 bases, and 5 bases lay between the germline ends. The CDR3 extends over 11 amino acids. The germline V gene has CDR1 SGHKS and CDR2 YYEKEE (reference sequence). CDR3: CASSLEAEQYF. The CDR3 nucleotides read TGTGCCAGCAGCTTGGAGGCGGAGCAGTACTTC.

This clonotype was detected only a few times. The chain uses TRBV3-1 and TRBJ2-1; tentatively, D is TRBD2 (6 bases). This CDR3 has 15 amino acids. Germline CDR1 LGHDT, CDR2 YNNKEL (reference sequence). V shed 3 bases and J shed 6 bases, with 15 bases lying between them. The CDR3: CASSQGETRFNEQFF. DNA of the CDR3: TGTGCCAGCAGCCAGGGGGAGACTAGATTCAATGAGCAGTTCTTC.

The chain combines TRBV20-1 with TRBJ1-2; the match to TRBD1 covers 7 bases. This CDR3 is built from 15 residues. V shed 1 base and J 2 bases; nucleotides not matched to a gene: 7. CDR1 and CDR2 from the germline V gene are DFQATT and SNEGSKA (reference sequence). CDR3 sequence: CSARVETGTNYGYTF. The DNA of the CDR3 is TGCAGTGCTAGAGTGGAGACAGGGACAAACTATGGCTACACCTTC.

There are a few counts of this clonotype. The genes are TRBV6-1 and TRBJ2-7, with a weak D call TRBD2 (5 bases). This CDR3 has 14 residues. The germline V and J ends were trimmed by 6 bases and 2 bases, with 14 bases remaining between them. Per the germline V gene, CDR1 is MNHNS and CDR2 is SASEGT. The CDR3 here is CASRWSGETYEQYF. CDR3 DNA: TGTGCCAGCAGATGGTCCGGGGAGACCTACGAGCAGTACTTC.

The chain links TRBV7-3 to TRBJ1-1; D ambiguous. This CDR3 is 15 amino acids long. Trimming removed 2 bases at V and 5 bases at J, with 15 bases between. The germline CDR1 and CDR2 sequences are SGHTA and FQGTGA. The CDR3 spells CASSLGSGPGTEAFF. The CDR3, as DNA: TGTGCCAGCAGCTTAGGCTCGGGCCCGGGAACTGAAGCTTTCTTT.

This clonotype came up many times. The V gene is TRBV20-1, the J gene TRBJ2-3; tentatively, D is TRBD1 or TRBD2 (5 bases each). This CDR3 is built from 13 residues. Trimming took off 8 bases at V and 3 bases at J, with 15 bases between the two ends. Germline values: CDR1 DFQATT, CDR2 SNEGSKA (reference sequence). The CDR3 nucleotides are TGCAGTCTCCTGGGGGAGCTAACAGATACGCAGTATTTT. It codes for CSLLGELTDTQYF.

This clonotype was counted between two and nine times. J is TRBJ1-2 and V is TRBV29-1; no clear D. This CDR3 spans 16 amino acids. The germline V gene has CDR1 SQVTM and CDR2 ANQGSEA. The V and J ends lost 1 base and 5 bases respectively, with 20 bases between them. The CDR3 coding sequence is TGCAGCGTTGAAGTTAGGGCGGCCGAATCCAGTTATGGCTACACCTTC. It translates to CSVEVRAAESSYGYTF. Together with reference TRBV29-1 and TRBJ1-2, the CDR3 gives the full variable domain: SAVISQKPSRDICQRGTSLTIQCQVDSQVTMMFWYRQQPGQSLTLIATANQGSEATYESGFVIDKFPISRPNLTFSTLTVSNMSPEDSSIYLCSVEVRAAESSYGYTFGSGTRLTVV.

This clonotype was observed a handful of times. The CDR3 region has the DNA TGCAGTGCTAGAGAGGGGCGGGTTTACGTAGATACGCAGTATTTT. This encodes CSAREGRVYVDTQYF. V gene TRBV20-1 combines with J gene TRBJ2-3; D is possibly TRBD1 or TRBD2 (5 bases each). The V end was cut by 0 bases, the J end by 5 bases, with 15 bases between. The CDR3 covers 15 residues. Germline V gene lookup returns CDR1 DFQATT and CDR2 SNEGSKA (reference sequence).

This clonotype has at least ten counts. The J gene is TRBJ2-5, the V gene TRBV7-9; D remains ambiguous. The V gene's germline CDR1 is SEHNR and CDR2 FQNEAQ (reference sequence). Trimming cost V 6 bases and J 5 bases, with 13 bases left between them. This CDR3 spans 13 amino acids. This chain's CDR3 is CASRPTLQETQYF. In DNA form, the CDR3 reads TGTGCCAGCAGGCCTACCTTACAGGAGACCCAGTACTTC.

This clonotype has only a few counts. The CDR3, as DNA: TGTGCCAGCAGCTTGGGACTAGCCCGCGAGCAGTACTTC. Protein: CASSLGLAREQYF. The V gene is TRBV7-9, the J gene TRBJ2-7, with 9 bases aligning to TRBD2. The CDR3 sequence is 13 residues long. Unmatched junction bases numbered 3, after V lost 3 bases and J lost 6 bases. Germline V gene sequence: CDR1 SEHNR, CDR2 FQNEAQ (reference sequence).

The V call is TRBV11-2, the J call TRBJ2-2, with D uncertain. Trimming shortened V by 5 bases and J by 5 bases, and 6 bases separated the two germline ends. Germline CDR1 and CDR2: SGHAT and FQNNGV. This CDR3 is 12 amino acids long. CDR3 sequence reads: CASSSWTGELFF. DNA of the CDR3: TGTGCCAGCAGCAGTTGGACCGGGGAGCTGTTTTTT.

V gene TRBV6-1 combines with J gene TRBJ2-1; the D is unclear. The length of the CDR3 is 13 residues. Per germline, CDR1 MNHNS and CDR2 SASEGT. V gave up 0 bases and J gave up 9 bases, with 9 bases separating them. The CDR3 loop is CASSEARKSEQFF. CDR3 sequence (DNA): TGTGCCAGCAGTGAAGCGAGGAAGAGTGAGCAGTTCTTC.